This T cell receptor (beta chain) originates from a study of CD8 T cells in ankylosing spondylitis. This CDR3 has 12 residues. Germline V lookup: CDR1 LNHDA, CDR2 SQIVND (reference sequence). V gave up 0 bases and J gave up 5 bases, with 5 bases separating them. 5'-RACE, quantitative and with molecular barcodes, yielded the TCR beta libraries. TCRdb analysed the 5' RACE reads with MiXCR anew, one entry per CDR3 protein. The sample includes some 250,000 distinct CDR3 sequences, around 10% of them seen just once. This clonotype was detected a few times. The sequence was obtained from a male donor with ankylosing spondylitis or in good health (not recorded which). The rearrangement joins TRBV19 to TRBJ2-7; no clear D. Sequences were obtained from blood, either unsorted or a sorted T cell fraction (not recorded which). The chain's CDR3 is CASSIEGHEQYF. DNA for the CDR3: TGTGCCAGTAGTATAGAAGGACACGAGCAGTACTTC.